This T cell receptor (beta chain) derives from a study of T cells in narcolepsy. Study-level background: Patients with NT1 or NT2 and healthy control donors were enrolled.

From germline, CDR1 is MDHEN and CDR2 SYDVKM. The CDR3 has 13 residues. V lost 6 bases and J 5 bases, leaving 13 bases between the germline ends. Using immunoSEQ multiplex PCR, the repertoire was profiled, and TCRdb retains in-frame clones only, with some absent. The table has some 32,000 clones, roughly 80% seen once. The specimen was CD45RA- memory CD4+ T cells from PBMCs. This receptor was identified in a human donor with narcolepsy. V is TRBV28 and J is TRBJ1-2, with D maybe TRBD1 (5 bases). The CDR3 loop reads CASSPGGRYGYTF. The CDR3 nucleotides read TGTGCCAGCAGCCCCGGGGGGAGGTATGGCTACACCTTC.